Listed here are 8 T cell receptor beta chains from one sample, sequenced in a study of blood T cell repertoires in COVID-19 (dated by TCRdb to the early 2020s). Receptor amplification or capture employed the immunoSEQ multiplex PCR assay. TCRdb stores this immuneACCESS table with in-frame sequences only. Part of the clones is absent; in the studies checked, under half of the shortfall reflects unresolved V genes, and no reason is known for the rest. In this sample the table shows fewer than 150,000 clones, 88% of which occur a single time. Roughly a tenth of the sample is taken by the ten largest. Sequenced sample: peripheral blood. These receptors all stem from a man in his fifties with active or convalescent COVID-19.

CDR3 nucleotide sequence: TGTGCCAGCTCACCACTTATCGGGAACACTGAAGCTTTCTTT. Protein product: CASSPLIGNTEAFF. The J gene is TRBJ1-1, the V gene TRBV18; D is undetermined. The CDR3 spans 14 residues. Germline V CDR1 and CDR2: KGHSH, LQKENI. The V gene lost 1 base and the J gene lost 1 base, with 7 bases spanning the gap.

This clone was seen just once. This chain joins TRBV13 and TRBJ1-6, with TRBD1 matching over 10 bases. The CDR3 is 15 residues long. The trim removed 4 bases at V and 9 bases at J, leaving 6 bases unmatched. Germline V gene lookup returns CDR1 PRHDT and CDR2 FYEKMQ (reference sequence). CDR3 bases: TGTGCCAGCAGCTCTCGGACAGGGGGAGGTTCACCCCTCCACTTT. Translating gives CASSSRTGGGSPLHF.

The J gene is TRBJ2-1, the V gene TRBV19, with TRBD2 matching over 8 bases. V lost 6 bases, J lost 3 bases, and 7 bases stayed unmatched. Germline V gene lookup returns CDR1 LNHDA and CDR2 SQIVND (reference sequence). CDR3 length: 15 residues. This chain's CDR3 is CASRPPTSDYNEQFF. The DNA for the CDR3 is TGTGCCAGTAGACCTCCGACTAGCGACTACAATGAGCAGTTCTTC.

This clone turned up a few times. The CDR3 here is CASTLDREKLFF. DNA of the CDR3: TGTGCCAGCACGCTAGACAGGGAAAAACTGTTTTTT. The chain has TRBV2 and TRBJ1-4; perhaps TRBD1 as D (6 bases). Trimming shortened V by 7 bases and J by 8 bases, and 11 bases separated the two germline ends. The length of the CDR3 is 12 residues. Per the germline V gene, CDR1 is SNHLY and CDR2 is FYNNEI.

The gene calls are TRBV20-1 and TRBJ1-1; D is undetermined. This CDR3 is built from 9 residues. Per the germline V gene, CDR1 is DFQATT and CDR2 is SNEGSKA (reference sequence). Trimming left V 5 bases short and J 11 bases short, with 9 bases between. Here the CDR3 reads CSADLGAFF. CDR3 coding DNA: TGCAGTGCTGACCTCGGGGCTTTCTTT.

This clone appeared once. The J gene is TRBJ2-7, the V gene TRBV28; 8 bases line up with TRBD2. This CDR3 is 16 amino acids long. V trimming: 6 bases; J trimming: 1 base; junction bases outside the gene matches: 11. The germline V gene encodes CDR1 MDHEN and CDR2 SYDVKM. The CDR3 sequence is CASSRLGGGPSYEQYF. CDR3 DNA: TGTGCCAGCAGCCGTCTCGGCGGGGGGCCATCCTACGAGCAGTACTTC.

The chain joins TRBV19 to TRBJ1-3, with D perhaps TRBD1 (5 bases). Germline V gives CDR1 LNHDA, CDR2 SQIVND (reference sequence). The length of the CDR3 is 15 residues. Trimming left V 6 bases short and J 1 base short, with 13 bases between. Here the CDR3 reads CASSLYGGSGNTIYF. The DNA for the CDR3 is TGTGCCAGTAGCCTATACGGGGGGTCTGGAAACACCATATATTTT.

The chain couples TRBV2 to TRBJ1-2; D might be TRBD1 (6 bases). Germline V gene lookup returns CDR1 SNHLY and CDR2 FYNNEI. The CDR3 has 16 amino acids. The V end lost 4 bases, the J end lost 2 bases, and 17 bases lay between the germline ends. The CDR3 coding sequence is TGTGCCAGCAGTGTAGCCAGGGGAAATCCGAACTATGGCTACACCTTC. Its protein product is CASSVARGNPNYGYTF.